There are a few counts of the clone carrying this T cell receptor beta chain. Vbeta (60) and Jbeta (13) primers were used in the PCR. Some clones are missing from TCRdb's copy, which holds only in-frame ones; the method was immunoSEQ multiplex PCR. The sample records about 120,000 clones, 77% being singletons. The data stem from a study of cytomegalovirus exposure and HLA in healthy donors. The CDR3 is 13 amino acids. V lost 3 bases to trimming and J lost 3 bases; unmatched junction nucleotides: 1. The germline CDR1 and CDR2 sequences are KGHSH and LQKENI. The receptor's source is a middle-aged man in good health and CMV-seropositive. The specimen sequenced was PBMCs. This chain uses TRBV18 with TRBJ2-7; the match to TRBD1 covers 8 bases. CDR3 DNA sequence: TGTGCCAGCTCACCCGGGACAGGCTACGAGCAGTACTTC. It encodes CASSPGTGYEQYF.